This TCR beta chain was retrieved from a study of blood T cell repertoires in COVID-19. TCRdb's copy holds only in-frame clones and misses some; the assay was immunoSEQ multiplex PCR. The table lists about 300,000 clones, 87% of them singletons. With 1 base clipped from V and 8 bases from J, the junction kept 7 bases outside the gene matches. The CDR3 length is 15 residues. Germline assignment: CDR1 MDHEN and CDR2 SYDVKM. In this sample, this clone turned up once. Sequenced material: PBMCs or T cells enriched from blood (not recorded which). The chain carries TRBV28 and TRBJ1-5; 8 bases are shared with TRBD1. This clonotype was sampled from a woman in her 30s who had recovered from COVID-19. CDR3 residues: CASSLLQGVYKPQHF. CDR3 bases: TGTGCCAGCAGTTTATTACAGGGGGTCTATAAGCCCCAGCATTTT.